The clone carrying this TCR beta chain was seen at least ten times. Its antigen remains unknown. Germline V gene sequence: CDR1 SEHNR, CDR2 FQNEAQ (reference sequence). V shed 6 bases, J shed 5 bases, and the junction held 11 bases outside the gene matches. CDR3 length equals 15 residues. This entry belongs to a study of T cells in Graves' hyperthyroidism and ophthalmopathy. Findings and caveats of the study: In blood, most of the thyroid clonotypes expanded above 0.001 were also present. Classification by a 13 V-J model distinguished ophthalmopathy from stable hyperthyroidism.

Authors of the study amplified TCR beta CDR3 regions from RNA transcripts. The HTBI primer set served for first-round RT-PCR of the TCR CDR3. TCRdb ran MiXCR on the multiplex PCR reads and lists one entry per CDR3 protein. The sample has around 660,000 distinct CDR3 sequences, roughly 46% seen once. Input material: peripheral blood or thyroid tissue (not recorded which). The sequence came from an adult man with Graves' disease, either hyperthyroidism or ophthalmopathy (not recorded which). The V gene is TRBV7-9, the J gene TRBJ2-5; 8 bases map to TRBD2. The CDR3 loop is CASSYPGLGIETQYF. CDR3 coding DNA: TGTGCCAGCAGTTATCCGGGACTAGGTATCGAGACCCAGTACTTC.